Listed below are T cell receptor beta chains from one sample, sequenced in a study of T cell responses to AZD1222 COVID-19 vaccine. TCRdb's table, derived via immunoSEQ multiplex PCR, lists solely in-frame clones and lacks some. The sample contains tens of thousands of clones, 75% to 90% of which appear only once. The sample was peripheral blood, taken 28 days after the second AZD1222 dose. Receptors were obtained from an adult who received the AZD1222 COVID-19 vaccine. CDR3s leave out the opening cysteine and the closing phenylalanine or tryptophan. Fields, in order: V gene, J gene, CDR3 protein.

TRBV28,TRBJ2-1,ASKHPGYNEQF
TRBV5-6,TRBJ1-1,ASSLAWWASEAF
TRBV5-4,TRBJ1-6,ASGFDYNSPLH
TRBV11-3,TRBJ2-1,ASSLTGDPNEQF
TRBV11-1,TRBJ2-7,ASSLVRGGSYEQY
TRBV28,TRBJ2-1,ASSLALQRAYNEQF
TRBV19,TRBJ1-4,ASRTIGSNEKLF
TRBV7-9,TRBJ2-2,ASSLRGYTGELF
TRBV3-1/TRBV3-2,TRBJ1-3,ASSQGNTIY
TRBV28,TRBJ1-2,ASSFTRGGGYT
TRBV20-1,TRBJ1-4,SASQGQLGEKLF
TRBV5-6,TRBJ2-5,ASSGTGTQAYETQY
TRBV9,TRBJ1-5,ASSVDPRQPQH
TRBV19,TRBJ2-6,ASNDSPLSGANVLT
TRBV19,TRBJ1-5,ASSFGSNQPQH
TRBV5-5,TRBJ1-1,ASSNSLVDTEAF
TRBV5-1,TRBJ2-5,ASSWDRGVGETQY
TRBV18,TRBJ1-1,ASSRDRDVEAF
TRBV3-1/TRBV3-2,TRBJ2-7,ASSPGTFHSYEQY
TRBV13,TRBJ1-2,ASSLGQADPNYGYT
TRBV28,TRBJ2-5,ASSALGHRVSETQY
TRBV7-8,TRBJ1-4,ASSPPSGRREKLF
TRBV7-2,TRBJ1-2,ASSLAGAKKANYGYT
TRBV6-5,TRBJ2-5,ASRYRDFQETQY
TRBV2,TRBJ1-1,ASSEGRGGTEAF
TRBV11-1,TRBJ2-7,ASSWGRGASGEQY
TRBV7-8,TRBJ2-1,ASSSAVLAGGSNNEQF
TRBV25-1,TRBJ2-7,ASTDRDSSYEQY
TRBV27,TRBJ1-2,ASSLQGSYGYT
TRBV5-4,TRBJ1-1,ASSPPPKAGANTEAF